A selection of T cell receptor beta chains follows, all from one sample in a study of shared clonotypes between healthy human individuals. The repertoire was sequenced with immunoSEQ multiplex PCR; TCRdb's copy has only in-frame clones and lacks some. Found here are about 2 million clones, 95% of them singletons; the top ten hold 0.1% to 0.15%. The sequencing sample was made of naive CD4+ T cells sorted from blood. Receptors originate from a man between 18 and 35 years old in good health. Each CDR3 is given with its conserved first and last residue. D genes are given only for firm matches. For some rows the clone size is stated as once, few or many, or as a class when expanded; others skip it.

length: 16
J: TRBJ2-1
V: TRBV10-3
D: TRBD2
size: -
DNA: TGTGCCATCAGTGCAAGGACTAGCGGGGGTTACAATGAGCAGTTCTTC
CDR3: CAISARTSGGYNEQFF

length: 16
J: TRBJ2-7
V: TRBV4-1
D: -
size: -
DNA: TGCGCCAGCAGCCAAGATCAAACCTTACTTAGTGGCGAGCAGTACTTC
CDR3: CASSQDQTLLSGEQYF

length: 14
J: TRBJ1-2
V: TRBV18
D: -
size: -
DNA: TGTGCCAGCTCACAAATGGGGCAGGGGTCTGGCTACACCTTC
CDR3: CASSQMGQGSGYTF

length: 15
J: TRBJ2-3
V: TRBV5-1
D: -
size: -
DNA: TGCGCCAGCAGGCTATCGGGAGCAGGCACAGATACGCAGTATTTT
CDR3: CASRLSGAGTDTQYF

length: 15
J: TRBJ2-1
V: TRBV10-2
D: TRBD2
size: once
DNA: TGCGCCAGCAGGGGACTAGCGGGGATCTACAATGAGCAGTTCTTC
CDR3: CASRGLAGIYNEQFF

length: 14
J: TRBJ1-1
V: TRBV9
D: -
size: -
DNA: TGTGCCAGCAGCCCCGGGACGGGGAACGCTGAAGCTTTCTTT
CDR3: CASSPGTGNAEAFF

length: 14
J: TRBJ1-2
V: TRBV6-1
D: -
size: -
DNA: TGTGCCAGCAGATATCTCCCAGACAACTATGGCTACACCTTC
CDR3: CASRYLPDNYGYTF

length: 13
J: TRBJ1-2
V: TRBV18
D: TRBD1
size: -
DNA: TGTGCCAGCTCACCAGTGACAGGGGAGGGCTACACCTTC
CDR3: CASSPVTGEGYTF

length: 16
J: TRBJ2-2
V: TRBV9
D: -
size: few
DNA: TGTGCCAGCAGCGCCCTTCCTATCGGGGGCCCCGGGGAGCTGTTTTTT
CDR3: CASSALPIGGPGELFF

length: 15
J: TRBJ2-3
V: TRBV4-3
D: -
size: -
DNA: TGCGCCAGCAGCCAAGTAATGGGGGTCACAGATACGCAGTATTTT
CDR3: CASSQVMGVTDTQYF

length: 16
J: TRBJ2-5
V: TRBV10-1
D: TRBD2
size: -
DNA: TGCGCCAGCAGTGAGTCGAAAGCGGGAGCGCAAGAGACCCAGTACTTC
CDR3: CASSESKAGAQETQYF

length: 15
J: TRBJ2-1
V: TRBV19
D: TRBD2
size: -
DNA: TGTGCCAGTAGTGTTAGCGGGACCTCCTACAATGAGCAGTTCTTC
CDR3: CASSVSGTSYNEQFF

length: 12
J: TRBJ1-2
V: TRBV28
D: -
size: -
DNA: TGTGCCAGCAGTCCACAGGGCTATGGCTACACCTTC
CDR3: CASSPQGYGYTF

length: 11
J: TRBJ1-2
V: TRBV7-8
D: -
size: -
DNA: TGTGCCAGCAGCGACGGTTATGGCTACACCTTC
CDR3: CASSDGYGYTF

length: 12
J: TRBJ2-1
V: TRBV19
D: -
size: -
DNA: TGTGCCAGTAGCCCCACCGGGGGCAGGGCGTTCTTC
CDR3: CASSPTGGRAFF

length: 16
J: TRBJ2-2
V: TRBV7-9
D: -
size: once
DNA: TGTGCCAGCAAAGGCGAACTGGGACCCTTTGGCCGGGAGCTGTTTTTT
CDR3: CASKGELGPFGRELFF

length: 15
J: TRBJ2-7
V: TRBV29-1
D: -
size: -
DNA: TGCAGCGTTGCCTACAGCGGTGAATTCTCCTACGAGCAGTACTTC
CDR3: CSVAYSGEFSYEQYF

length: 18
J: TRBJ2-3
V: TRBV18
D: TRBD2
size: once
DNA: TGTGCCAGCTCACCCGGGACTAGCGGGGGGCGAAGCACAGATACGCAGTATTTT
CDR3: CASSPGTSGGRSTDTQYF